This TCR beta chain was profiled in a study of OX40 agonist ivuxolimab in advanced cancers. J gave up 1 base and V 4 bases, and 2 bases lay outside the gene matches. Germline V gives CDR1 SGDLS, CDR2 YYNGEE. The CDR3 runs 16 residues. Repertoires were generated with immunoSEQ multiplex PCR, while TCRdb's copy carries only in-frame clones and drops some. The sample includes 85,000 to 90,000 clones, around 85% of them seen just once. The chain employs TRBV9 and TRBJ2-2; 12 bases agree with TRBD2. The source was CD4+ or CD8+ T cells sorted from blood, collected in a trial of the OX40 agonist ivuxolimab. This clonotype was obtained from an adult with an advanced solid tumor such as melanoma, head and neck, liver or kidney cancer. The CDR3 sequence is CASSPLAGGNTGELFF. CDR3 nucleotide sequence: TGTGCCAGCAGCCCACTAGCGGGGGGGAACACCGGGGAGCTGTTTTTT.